This T cell receptor beta chain was retrieved from a study of T-cell memory formation after mild COVID-19. Study details: Across donors, TCR clusters were largely donor specific.

This clonotype was recorded a few times. TCRdb reprocessed the 5' RACE reads with MiXCR, giving one entry per CDR3 protein. Of some 310,000 distinct CDR3 sequences detected, roughly 19% appear once; the ten largest clones hold under 25%. Germline V gene lookup returns CDR1 MNHNY and CDR2 SVGAGI (reference sequence). Trimming left V 7 bases short and J 1 base short, with 18 bases between. The CDR3 spans 16 residues. The chain uses TRBV6-6 and TRBJ2-3; D ambiguous. The sequencing sample was made of PBMCs or a T cell subset sorted from them (not recorded which). The sequence was collected from a man aged 18 to 30 who had mild COVID-19 (a few samples of this study predate the infection). Cell type and time point are not known. The CDR3 here is CASTAIISDGTDTQYF. As DNA, the CDR3 is TGTGCCAGCACCGCGATAATCTCGGACGGCACAGATACGCAGTATTTT.